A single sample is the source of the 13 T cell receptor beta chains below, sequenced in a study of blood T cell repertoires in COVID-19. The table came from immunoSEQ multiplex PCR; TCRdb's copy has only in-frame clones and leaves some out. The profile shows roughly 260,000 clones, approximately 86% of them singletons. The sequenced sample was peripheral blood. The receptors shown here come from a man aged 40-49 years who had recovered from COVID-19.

CDR3 nucleotide sequence: TGTGCCAGCAGCTTGGTCCGGCGGGCGAACACTGAAGCTTTCTTT. This sequence encodes CASSLVRRANTEAFF. The chain combines TRBV5-6 with TRBJ1-1; no clear D gene. The CDR3 is 15 residues long. Germline CDR1 and CDR2: SGHDT and YYEEEE. V was pared by 0 bases and J by 1 base, with 10 bases between.

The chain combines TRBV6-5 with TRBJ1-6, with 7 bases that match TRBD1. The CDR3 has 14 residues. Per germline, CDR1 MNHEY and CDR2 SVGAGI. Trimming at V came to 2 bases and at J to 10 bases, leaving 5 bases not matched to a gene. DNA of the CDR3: TGTGCCAGCAGTTACAGACAGGGTGGGTCACCCCTCCACTTT. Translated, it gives CASSYRQGGSPLHF.

The CDR3 coding sequence is TGCAGTGCTAGTTTCTCGGAGTCCCAGTACTTC. This gives the protein CSASFSESQYF. V is TRBV20-1 and J is TRBJ2-5; D remains unclear. The V and J ends lost 3 bases and 9 bases respectively, with 11 bases between them. The CDR3 spans 11 residues. Germline values: CDR1 DFQATT, CDR2 SNEGSKA (reference sequence).

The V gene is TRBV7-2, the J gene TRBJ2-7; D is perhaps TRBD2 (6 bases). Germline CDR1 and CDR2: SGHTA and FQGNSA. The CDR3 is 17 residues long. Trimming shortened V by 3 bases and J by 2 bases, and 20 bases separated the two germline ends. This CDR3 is CASSFQAGTTFTYEQYF. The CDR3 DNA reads TGTGCCAGCAGCTTTCAAGCGGGTACGACCTTTACCTACGAGCAGTACTTC.

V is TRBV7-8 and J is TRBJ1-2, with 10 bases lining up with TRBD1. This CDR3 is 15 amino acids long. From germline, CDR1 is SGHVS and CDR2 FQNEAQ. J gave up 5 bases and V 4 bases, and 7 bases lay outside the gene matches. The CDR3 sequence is CASSSDLGQGYGYTF. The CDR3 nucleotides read TGTGCCAGCAGCTCAGACCTGGGACAGGGGTATGGCTACACCTTC.

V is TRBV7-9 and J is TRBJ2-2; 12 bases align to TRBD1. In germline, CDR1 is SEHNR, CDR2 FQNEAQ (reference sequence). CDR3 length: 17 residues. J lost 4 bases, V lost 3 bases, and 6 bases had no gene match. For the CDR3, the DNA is TGTGCCAGCAGCTTGGGACAGGGGGCGCCGGGCACCGGGGAGCTGTTTTTT. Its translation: CASSLGQGAPGTGELFF.

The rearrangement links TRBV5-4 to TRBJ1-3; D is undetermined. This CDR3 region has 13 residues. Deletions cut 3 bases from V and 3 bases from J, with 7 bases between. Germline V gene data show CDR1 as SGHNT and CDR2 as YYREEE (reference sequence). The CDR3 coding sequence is TGTGCCAGCAGCTCGAGGGTTGGAAACACCATATATTTT. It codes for CASSSRVGNTIYF. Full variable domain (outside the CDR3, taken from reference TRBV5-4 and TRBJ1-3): ETGVTQSPTHLIKTRGQQVTLRCSSQSGHNTVSWYQQALGQGPQFIFQYYREEENGRGNFPPRFSGLQFPNYSSELNVNALELDDSALYLCASSSRVGNTIYFGEGSWLTVV.

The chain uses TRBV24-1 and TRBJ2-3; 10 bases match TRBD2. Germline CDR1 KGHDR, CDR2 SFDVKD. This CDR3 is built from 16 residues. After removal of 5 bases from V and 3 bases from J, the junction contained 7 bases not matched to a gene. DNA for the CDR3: TGTGCCACCAGTGGTATAGCGGGAGGAGGGACAGATACGCAGTATTTT. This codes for CATSGIAGGGTDTQYF.

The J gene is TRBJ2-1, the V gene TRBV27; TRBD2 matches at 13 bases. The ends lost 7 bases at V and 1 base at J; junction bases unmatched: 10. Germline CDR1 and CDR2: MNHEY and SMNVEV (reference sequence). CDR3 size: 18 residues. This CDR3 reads CASNSGLAGFGSYNEQFF. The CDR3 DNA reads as TGTGCCAGCAATTCGGGACTAGCGGGATTCGGGTCCTACAATGAGCAGTTCTTC.

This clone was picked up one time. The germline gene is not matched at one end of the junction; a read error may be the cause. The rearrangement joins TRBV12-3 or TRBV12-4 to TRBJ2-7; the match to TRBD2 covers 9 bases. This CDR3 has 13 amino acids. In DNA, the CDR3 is TGTGCCAGCAGTTCCCACATAGCGGGAGTTTTAGACTTC. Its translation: CASSSHIAGVLDF.

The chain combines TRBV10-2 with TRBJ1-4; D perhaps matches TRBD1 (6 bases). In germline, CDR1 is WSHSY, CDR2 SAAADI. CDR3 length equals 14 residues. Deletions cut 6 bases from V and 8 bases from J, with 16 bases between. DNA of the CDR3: TGCGCCAGCAGACCGAGGGACAAAACCGAAAAACTGTTTTTT. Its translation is CASRPRDKTEKLFF.

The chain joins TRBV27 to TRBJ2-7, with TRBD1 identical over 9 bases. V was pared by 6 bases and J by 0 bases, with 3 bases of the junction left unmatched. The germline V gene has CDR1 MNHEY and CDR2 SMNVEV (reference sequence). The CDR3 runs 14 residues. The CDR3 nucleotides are TGTGCCAGCAGACCGGGACAGGGCTCCTACGAGCAGTACTTC. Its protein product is CASRPGQGSYEQYF.

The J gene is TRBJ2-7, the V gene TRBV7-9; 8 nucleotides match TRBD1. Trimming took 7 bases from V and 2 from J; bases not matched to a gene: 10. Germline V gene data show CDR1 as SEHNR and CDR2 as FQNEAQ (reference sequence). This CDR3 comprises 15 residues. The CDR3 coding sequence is TGTGCCAGCAACCCTATTACAGGGGGTCCCTACGAGCAGTACTTC. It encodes CASNPITGGPYEQYF.